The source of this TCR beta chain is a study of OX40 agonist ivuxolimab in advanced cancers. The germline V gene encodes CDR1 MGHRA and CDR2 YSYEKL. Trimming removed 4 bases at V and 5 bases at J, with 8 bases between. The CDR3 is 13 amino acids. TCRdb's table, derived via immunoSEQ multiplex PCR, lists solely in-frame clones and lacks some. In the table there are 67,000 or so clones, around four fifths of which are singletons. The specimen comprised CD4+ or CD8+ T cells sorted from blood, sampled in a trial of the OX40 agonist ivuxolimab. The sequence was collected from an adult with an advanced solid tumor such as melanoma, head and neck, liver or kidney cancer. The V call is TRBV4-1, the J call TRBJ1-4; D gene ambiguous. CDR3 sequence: CASSPFENEKLFF. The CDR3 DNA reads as TGCGCCAGCAGCCCGTTTGAAAATGAAAAACTGTTTTTT.